Reported below is one TCR beta chain. Its antigen is not identified. The primer mix had 60 Vbeta and 13 Jbeta primers. Repertoires were generated with immunoSEQ multiplex PCR, while TCRdb's copy carries only in-frame clones and drops some. The sample consists of 150,000 to 200,000 clones, 80% of them appearing once. The entry originates in a study of cytomegalovirus exposure and HLA in healthy donors. General study results and limits: Productive rates of about 90% or about 30% were seen for most TCR beta V segments in an earlier analysis. TCR beta chain V- and J-gene trimming was linked, in a later analysis, to a missense variant in DCLRE1C. Some public TCRs appeared in many individuals, while most sequences were rare. Because they were indistinguishable, some V segments, including TRBV6-2 and TRBV6-3, were excluded.

Trimming at V came to 6 bases and at J to 4 bases, leaving 7 bases not matched to a gene. Germline CDR1 reads ENHRY; CDR2 reads SYGVKD. The CDR3 has 14 residues. The TCR originated in a man younger than 30 in good health and CMV-seropositive. The sequenced sample consisted of PBMCs. The chain combines TRBV10-3 with TRBJ1-1; TRBD1 agrees at 8 bases. CDR3 nucleotide sequence: TGTGCCATCAGGACAGGGGAGATTGCCACTGAAGCTTTCTTT. Protein product: CAIRTGEIATEAFF.